This T cell receptor beta chain was retrieved from a study of T-cell memory formation after mild COVID-19. Study information: TCR clusters showed largely donor specificity. Study outcomes and limitations: Pre-infection memory held some responding clones, suggesting pre-existing cross-reactive T cells responded.

This clonotype was seen only a few times. Its antigen is not known. 5'RACE primed from the constant segment yielded TCR alpha and TCR beta cDNA libraries bearing sample barcodes and UMIs. TCRdb independently ran MiXCR on the 5' RACE reads; one entry per CDR3 protein. The sample has around 310,000 distinct CDR3 sequences, under 25% seen once. The V end was cut by 6 bases, the J end by 5 bases, with 13 bases between. CDR3 size: 13 residues. The germline CDR1 and CDR2 sequences are MNHEY and SVGAGI. The origin of this receptor is a man aged 18 to 29 who had mild COVID-19 (a few samples of this study predate the infection). Cell type and time point are not known. The chain has TRBV6-5 and TRBJ2-5; D is possibly TRBD1 (6 bases). The specimen was PBMCs or a T cell subset sorted from them (not recorded which). The CDR3 region is CASRPTGRETQYF. The CDR3 coding sequence is TGTGCCAGCAGACCAACAGGGCGGGAGACCCAGTACTTC.